These 3 T cell receptor beta chains originate from one sample sequenced in a study of T cells in women clearing cervical HPV infection. Measured with immunoSEQ multiplex PCR; TCRdb has only the in-frame clones, and not every one. The sample holds about 39,000 clones. Sequencing input: blood buffy coat. These receptors originate from a woman aged 18 to 75 with a cervical HPV16 infection that either progressed to CIN3+ or cleared (not recorded which).

Notes on this clone: The CDR3 end lies 3 residues beyond the end of the read and is filled in from the germline J gene. The chain employs TRBV7-2 and TRBJ1-2, with unresolved D. The CDR3 loop spans 12 amino acids. Germline-derived CDR1 and CDR2 are SGHTA and FQGNSA. The part of the CDR3 DNA that was read is TGTGCCAGCAGCCCCTCCCTCCGGGGC. Protein sequence: CASSPSLRG. The whole CDR3 reads CASSPSLRGYTF.

For this clone: The sequenced fragment ends 3 residues before the CDR3 boundary, so the rest is inferred from the germline J gene. The gene calls are TRBV5-4 and TRBJ2-3, with D perhaps matching TRBD1 or TRBD2 (5 bases each). The V end lost 7 bases, the J end lost 5 bases, and 20 bases lay between the germline ends. CDR1 and CDR2 (germline): SGHNT, YYREEE (reference sequence). The CDR3 contains 15 residues. The part of the CDR3 DNA that was read is TGTGCCAGCCTCATGAGGGGAAGAGGGCAAGATACG. This gives the protein CASLMRGRGQDT. The whole CDR3 sequence is CASLMRGRGQDTQYF.

Turning to this clone: The read ends 3 residues shy of where the CDR3 ends; the end is completed using the germline J gene. The V and J genes are TRBV5-6 and TRBJ1-3; D ambiguous. Trimming took 2 bases from V and 0 from J, leaving 9 bases between them. CDR3 length equals 15 residues. Germline CDR1 and CDR2: SGHDT and YYEEEE. CDR3 amino acids: CASSFTRLSGNTIYF. CDR3 DNA, as far as it was read: TGTGCCAGCAGCTTTACCCGACTCTCTGGAAACACC.